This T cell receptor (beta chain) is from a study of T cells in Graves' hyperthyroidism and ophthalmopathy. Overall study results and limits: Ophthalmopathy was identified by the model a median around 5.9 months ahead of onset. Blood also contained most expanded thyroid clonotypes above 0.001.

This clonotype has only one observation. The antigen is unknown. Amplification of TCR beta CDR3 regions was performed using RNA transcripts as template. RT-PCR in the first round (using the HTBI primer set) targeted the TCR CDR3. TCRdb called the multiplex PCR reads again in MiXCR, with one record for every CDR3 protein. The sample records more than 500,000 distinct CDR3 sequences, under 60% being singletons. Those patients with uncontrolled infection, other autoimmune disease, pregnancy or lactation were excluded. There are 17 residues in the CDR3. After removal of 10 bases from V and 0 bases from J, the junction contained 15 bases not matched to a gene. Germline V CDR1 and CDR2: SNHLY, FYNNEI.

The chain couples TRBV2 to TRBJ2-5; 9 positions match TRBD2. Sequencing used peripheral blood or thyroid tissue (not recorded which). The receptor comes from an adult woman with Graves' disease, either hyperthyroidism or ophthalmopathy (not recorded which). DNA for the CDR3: TGTGCCACACTAGCGGGTGATACCGGGGGGAACCAAGAGACCCAGTACTTC. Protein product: CATLAGDTGGNQETQYF.